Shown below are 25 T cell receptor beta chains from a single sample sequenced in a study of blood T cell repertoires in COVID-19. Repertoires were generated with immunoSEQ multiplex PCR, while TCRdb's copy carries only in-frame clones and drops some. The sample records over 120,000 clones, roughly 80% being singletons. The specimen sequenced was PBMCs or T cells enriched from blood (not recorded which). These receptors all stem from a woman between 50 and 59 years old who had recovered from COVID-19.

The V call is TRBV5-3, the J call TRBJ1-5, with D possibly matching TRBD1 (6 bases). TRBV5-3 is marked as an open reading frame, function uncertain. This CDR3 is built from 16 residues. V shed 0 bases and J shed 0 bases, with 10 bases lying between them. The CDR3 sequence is CARSLVAGVSNQPQHF. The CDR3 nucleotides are TGTGCCAGAAGCTTGGTGGCAGGGGTTAGCAATCAGCCCCAGCATTTT.

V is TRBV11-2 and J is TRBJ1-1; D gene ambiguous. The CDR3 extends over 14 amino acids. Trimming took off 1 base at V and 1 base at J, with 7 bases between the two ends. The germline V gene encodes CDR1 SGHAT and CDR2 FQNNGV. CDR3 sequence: CASSLARRNTEAFF. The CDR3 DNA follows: TGTGCCAGCAGCTTAGCCCGCAGGAACACTGAAGCTTTCTTT.

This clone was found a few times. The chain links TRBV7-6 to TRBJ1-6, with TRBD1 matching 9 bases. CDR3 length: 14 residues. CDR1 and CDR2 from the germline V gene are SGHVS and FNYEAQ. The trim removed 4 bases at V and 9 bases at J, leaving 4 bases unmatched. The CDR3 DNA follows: TGTGCCAGCAGCTCGGGACAGGGCAGTTCACCCCTCCACTTT. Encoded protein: CASSSGQGSSPLHF.

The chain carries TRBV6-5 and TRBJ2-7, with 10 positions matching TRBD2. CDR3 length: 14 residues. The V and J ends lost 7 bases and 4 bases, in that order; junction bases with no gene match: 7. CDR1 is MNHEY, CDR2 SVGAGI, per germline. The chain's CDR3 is CASTASGGTYEQYF. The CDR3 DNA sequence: TGTGCCAGCACCGCTAGCGGGGGAACGTACGAGCAGTACTTC.

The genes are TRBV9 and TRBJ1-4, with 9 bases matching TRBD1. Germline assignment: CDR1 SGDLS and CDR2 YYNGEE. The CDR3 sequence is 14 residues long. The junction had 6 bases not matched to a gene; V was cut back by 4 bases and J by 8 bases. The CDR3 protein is CASSWDRDGEKLFF. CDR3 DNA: TGTGCCAGCAGCTGGGACAGGGACGGGGAAAAACTGTTTTTT.

CDR3 nucleotide sequence: TGTGCCAGCAGCGGGGGGGGCCCAGAGTATTTT. This translates into CASSGGGPEYF. The J gene is TRBJ2-3, the V gene TRBV9; D possibly corresponds to TRBD2 (7 bases). Per the germline V gene, CDR1 is SGDLS and CDR2 is YYNGEE. The CDR3 length is 11 residues. Between the trimmed V and J ends, which lost 3 bases and 13 bases, there was a span of 12 bases.

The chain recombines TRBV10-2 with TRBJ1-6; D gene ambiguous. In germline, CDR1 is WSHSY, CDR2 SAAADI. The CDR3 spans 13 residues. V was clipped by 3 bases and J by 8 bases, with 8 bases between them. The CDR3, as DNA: TGCGCCAGCAGTGACTACGTGGATTCACCCCTCCACTTT. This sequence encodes CASSDYVDSPLHF.

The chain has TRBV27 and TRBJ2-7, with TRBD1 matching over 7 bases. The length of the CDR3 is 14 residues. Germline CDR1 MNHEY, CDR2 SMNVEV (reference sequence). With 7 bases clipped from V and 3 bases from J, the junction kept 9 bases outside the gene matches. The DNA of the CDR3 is TGTGCCAGCAAACCGACAGGGAAAAACTACGAGCAGTACTTC. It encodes CASKPTGKNYEQYF.

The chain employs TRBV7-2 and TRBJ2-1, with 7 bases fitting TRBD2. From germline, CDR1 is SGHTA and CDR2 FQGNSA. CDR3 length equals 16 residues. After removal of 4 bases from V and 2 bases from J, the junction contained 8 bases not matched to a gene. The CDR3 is CASSSPRAGAYNEQFF. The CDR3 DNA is TGTGCCAGCAGCTCCCCCCGGGCGGGGGCCTACAATGAGCAGTTCTTC.

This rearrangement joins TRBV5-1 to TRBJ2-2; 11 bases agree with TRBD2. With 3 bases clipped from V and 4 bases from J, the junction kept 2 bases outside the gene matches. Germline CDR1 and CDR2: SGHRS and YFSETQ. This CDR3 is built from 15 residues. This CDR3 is CASSSGTSGTGELFF. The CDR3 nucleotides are TGCGCCAGCAGCTCCGGGACTAGCGGCACCGGGGAGCTGTTTTTT.

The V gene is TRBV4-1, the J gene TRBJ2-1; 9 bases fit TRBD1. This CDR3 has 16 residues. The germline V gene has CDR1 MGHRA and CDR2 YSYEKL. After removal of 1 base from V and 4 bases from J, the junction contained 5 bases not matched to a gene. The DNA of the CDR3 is TGCGCCAGCAGCCAAGTCCGGACAGGGGATTACAATGAGCAGTTCTTC. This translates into CASSQVRTGDYNEQFF.

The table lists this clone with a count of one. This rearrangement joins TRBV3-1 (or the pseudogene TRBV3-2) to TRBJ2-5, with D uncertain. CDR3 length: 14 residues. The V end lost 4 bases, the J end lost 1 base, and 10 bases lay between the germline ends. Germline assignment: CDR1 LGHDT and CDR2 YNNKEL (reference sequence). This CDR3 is CASSLSSRQETQYF. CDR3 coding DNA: TGTGCCAGCAGCCTAAGTAGCCGCCAAGAGACCCAGTACTTC.

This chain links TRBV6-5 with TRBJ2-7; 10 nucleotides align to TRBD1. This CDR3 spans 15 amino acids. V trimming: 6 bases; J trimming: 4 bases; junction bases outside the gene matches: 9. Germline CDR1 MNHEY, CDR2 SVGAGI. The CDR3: CASSAGTGDAYEQYF. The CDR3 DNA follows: TGTGCCAGCAGCGCCGGGACAGGGGATGCGTACGAGCAGTACTTC.

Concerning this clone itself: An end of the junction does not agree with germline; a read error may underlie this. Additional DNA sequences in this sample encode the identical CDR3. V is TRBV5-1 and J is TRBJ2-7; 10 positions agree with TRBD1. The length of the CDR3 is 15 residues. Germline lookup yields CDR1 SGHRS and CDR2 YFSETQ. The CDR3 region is CASSFMRQGADEQYF. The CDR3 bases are TGCGCCAGCAGCTTTATGAGACAGGGGGCAGACGAACAGTACTTC.

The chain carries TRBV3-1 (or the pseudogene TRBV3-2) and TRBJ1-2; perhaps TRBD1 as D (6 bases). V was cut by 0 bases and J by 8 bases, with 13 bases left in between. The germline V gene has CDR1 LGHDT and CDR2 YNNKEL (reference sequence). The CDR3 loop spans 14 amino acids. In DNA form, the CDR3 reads TGTGCCAGCAGCCAAGATAGGACAGATTTGGGCTACACCTTC. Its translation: CASSQDRTDLGYTF.

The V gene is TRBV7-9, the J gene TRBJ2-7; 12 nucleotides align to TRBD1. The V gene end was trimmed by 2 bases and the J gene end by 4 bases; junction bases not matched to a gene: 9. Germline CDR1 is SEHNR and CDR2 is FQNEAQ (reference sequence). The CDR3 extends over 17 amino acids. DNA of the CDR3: TGTGCCAGCAGCTTATTAGGTGGGACAGGGGGCGTTTACGAGCAGTACTTC. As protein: CASSLLGGTGGVYEQYF.

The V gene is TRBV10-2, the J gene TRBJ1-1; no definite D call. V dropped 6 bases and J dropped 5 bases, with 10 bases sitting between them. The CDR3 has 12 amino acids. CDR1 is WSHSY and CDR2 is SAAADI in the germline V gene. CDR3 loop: CASSARETEAFF. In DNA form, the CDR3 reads TGCGCCAGCAGCGCTAGGGAGACTGAAGCTTTCTTT.

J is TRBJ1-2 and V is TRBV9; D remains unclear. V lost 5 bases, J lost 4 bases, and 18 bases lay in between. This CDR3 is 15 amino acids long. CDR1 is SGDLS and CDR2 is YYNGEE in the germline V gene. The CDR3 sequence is CASSNSPVNRYGYTF. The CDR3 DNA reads TGTGCCAGCAGTAACTCCCCTGTTAACCGCTATGGCTACACCTTC.

CDR3 in amino acids: CASSFGQASQYF. The CDR3 region has the DNA TGTGCCAGCAGTTTCGGCCAGGCATCGCAGTATTTT. The chain combines TRBV28 with TRBJ2-3; D ambiguous. V shed 3 bases and J shed 10 bases, with 11 bases lying between them. CDR3 length: 12 amino acids. The germline gives CDR1 MDHEN, CDR2 SYDVKM.

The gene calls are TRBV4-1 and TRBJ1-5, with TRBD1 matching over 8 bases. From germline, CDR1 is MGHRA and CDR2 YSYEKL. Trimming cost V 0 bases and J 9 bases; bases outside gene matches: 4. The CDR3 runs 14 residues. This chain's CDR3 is CASSQDGQGRPQHF. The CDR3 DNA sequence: TGCGCCAGCAGCCAAGATGGACAGGGAAGGCCCCAGCATTTT.

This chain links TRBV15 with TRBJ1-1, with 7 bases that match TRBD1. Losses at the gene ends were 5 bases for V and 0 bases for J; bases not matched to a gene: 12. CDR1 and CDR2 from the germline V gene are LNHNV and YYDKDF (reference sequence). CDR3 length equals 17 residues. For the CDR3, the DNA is TGTGCCACCAGCTACAGGGGTTTCTCACGGGTGAACACTGAAGCTTTCTTT. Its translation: CATSYRGFSRVNTEAFF.

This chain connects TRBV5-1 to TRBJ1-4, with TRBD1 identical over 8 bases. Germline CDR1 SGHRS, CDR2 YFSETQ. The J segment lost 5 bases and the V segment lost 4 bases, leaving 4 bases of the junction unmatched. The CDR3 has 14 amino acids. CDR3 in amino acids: CASSARTGNEKLFF. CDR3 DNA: TGCGCCAGCAGCGCCCGGACAGGGAATGAAAAACTGTTTTTT.

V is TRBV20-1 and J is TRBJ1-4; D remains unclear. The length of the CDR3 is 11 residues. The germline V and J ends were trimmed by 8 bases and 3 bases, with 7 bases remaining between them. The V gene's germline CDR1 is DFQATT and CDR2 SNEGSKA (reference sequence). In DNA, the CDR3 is TGCAGTAGCCGGGCTAATGAAAAACTGTTTTTT. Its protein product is CSSRANEKLFF.

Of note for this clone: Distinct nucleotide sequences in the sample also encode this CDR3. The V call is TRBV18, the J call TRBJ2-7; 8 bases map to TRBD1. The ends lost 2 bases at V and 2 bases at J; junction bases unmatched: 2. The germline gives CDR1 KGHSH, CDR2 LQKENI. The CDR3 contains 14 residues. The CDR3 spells CASSPGTGTYEQYF. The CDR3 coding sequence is TGTGCCAGCTCACCAGGGACAGGAACCTACGAGCAGTACTTC.

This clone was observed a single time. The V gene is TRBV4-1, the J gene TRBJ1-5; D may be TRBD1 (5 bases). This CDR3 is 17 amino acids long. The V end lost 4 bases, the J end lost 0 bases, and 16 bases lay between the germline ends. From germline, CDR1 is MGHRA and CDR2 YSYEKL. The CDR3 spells CASSRTTELHSNQPQHF. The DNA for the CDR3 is TGCGCCAGCAGCCGAACGACAGAACTACATAGCAATCAGCCCCAGCATTTT.